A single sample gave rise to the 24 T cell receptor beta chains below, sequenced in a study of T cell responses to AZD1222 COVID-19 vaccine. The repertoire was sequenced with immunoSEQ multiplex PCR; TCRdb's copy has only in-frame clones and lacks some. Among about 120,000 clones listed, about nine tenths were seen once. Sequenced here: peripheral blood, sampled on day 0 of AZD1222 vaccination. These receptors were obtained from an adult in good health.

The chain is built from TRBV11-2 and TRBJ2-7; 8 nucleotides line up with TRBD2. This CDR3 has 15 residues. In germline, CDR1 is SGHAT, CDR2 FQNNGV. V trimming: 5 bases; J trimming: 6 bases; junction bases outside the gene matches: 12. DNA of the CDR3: TGTGCCAGCAGCGCCCCCGGGACTAGGACCCCCGAGCAGTACTTC. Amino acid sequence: CASSAPGTRTPEQYF.

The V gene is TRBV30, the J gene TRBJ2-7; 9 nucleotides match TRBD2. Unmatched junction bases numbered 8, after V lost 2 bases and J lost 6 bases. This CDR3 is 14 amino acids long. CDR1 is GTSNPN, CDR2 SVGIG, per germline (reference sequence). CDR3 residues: CAWSTVAGASEQYF. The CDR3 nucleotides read TGTGCCTGGAGTACAGTAGCGGGAGCCTCCGAGCAGTACTTC.

CDR3 in DNA: TGTGCCAGCAGTTACTCGGTAGCGGGAGGTCCCTACGAGCAGTACTTC. Translating it yields CASSYSVAGGPYEQYF. The V and J genes are TRBV6-6 and TRBJ2-7; 10 bases fit TRBD2. The CDR3 is 16 residues long. J lost 2 bases, V lost 0 bases, and 4 bases had no gene match. Germline-derived CDR1 and CDR2 are MNHNY and SVGAGI (reference sequence).

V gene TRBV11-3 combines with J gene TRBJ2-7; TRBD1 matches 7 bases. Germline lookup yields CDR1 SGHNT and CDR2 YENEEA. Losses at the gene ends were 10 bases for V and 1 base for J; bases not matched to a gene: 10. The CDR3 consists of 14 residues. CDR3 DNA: TGTGCCACCAAGGGGACAGTGTGGTCCTACGAGCAGTACTTC. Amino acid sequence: CATKGTVWSYEQYF.

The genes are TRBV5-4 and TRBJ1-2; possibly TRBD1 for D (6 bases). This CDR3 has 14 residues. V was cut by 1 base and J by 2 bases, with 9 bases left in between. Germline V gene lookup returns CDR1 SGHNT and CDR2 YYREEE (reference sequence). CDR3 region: CASSLPDRNYGYTF. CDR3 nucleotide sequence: TGTGCCAGCAGCTTGCCGGACAGAAACTATGGCTACACCTTC.

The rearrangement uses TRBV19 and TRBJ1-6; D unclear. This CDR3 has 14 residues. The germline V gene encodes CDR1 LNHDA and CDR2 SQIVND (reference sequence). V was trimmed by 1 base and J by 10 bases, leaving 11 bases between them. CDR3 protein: CASSIGRAESPLHF. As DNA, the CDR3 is TGTGCCAGTAGTATAGGGAGGGCGGAATCACCCCTCCACTTT.

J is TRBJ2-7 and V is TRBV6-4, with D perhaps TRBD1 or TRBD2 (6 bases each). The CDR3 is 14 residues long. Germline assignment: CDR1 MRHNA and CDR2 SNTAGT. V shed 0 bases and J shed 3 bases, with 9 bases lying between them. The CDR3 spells CASSDSRGRYEQYF. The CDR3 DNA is TGTGCCAGCAGTGACTCTCGGGGGCGCTACGAGCAGTACTTC.

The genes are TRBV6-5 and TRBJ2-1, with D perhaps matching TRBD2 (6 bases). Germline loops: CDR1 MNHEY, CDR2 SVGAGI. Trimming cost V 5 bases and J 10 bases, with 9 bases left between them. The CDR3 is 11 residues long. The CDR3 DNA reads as TGTGCCAGCAGTCGAGCGGGCGAGCAGTTCTTC. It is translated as CASSRAGEQFF.

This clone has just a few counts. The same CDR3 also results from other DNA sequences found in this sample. The CDR3 reads CASSLDSTQPQHF. In DNA form, the CDR3 reads TGTGCCAGCAGCCTAGACAGTACCCAGCCCCAGCATTTT. The chain recombines TRBV28 with TRBJ1-5, with TRBD1 as a possible D gene (5 bases). This CDR3 has 13 amino acids. CDR1 and CDR2 from the germline V gene are MDHEN and SYDVKM. With 6 bases removed from V and 7 bases from J, the gap between germline ends came to 13 bases.

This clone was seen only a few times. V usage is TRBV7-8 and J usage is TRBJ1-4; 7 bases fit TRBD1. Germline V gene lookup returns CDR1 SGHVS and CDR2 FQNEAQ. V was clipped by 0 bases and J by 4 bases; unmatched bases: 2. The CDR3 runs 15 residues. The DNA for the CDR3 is TGTGCCAGCAGCTTAGCCGGGACAGTTAATGAAAAACTGTTTTTT. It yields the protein CASSLAGTVNEKLFF.

This CDR3 is CASSLEWWPGQDTEAFF. The CDR3 DNA reads as TGCGCCAGCAGCTTGGAGTGGTGGCCGGGACAGGACACTGAAGCTTTCTTT. The V and J genes are TRBV5-1 and TRBJ1-1; TRBD1 matches at 8 bases. Germline-derived CDR1 and CDR2 are SGHRS and YFSETQ. Losses at the gene ends were 0 bases for V and 3 bases for J; bases not matched to a gene: 10. The CDR3 loop spans 17 amino acids.

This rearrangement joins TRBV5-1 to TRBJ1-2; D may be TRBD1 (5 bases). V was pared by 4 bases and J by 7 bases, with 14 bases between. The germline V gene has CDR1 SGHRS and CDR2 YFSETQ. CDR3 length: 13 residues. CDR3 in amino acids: CASSPGTLGGYTF. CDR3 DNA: TGCGCCAGCAGCCCCGGGACCCTGGGTGGCTACACCTTC.

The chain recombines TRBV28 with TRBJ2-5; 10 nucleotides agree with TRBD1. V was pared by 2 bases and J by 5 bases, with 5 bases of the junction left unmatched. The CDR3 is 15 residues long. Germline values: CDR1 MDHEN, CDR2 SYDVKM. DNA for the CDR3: TGTGCCAGCAGTTTAGGGGGACAGGGGTGGGAGACCCAGTACTTC. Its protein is CASSLGGQGWETQYF.

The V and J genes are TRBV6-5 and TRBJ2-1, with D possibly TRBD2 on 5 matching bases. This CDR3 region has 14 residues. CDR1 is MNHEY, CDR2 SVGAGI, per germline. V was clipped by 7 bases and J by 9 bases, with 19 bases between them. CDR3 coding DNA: TGTGCCAGCACCCGCGTGAGAGGGATCAGTGAGCAGTTCTTC. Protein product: CASTRVRGISEQFF.

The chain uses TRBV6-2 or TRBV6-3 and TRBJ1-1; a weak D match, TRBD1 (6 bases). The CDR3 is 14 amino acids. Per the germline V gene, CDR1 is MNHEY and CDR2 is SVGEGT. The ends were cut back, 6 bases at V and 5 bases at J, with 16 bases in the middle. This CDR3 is CASSMDSPNTEAFF. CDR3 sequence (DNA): TGTGCCAGCAGCATGGACAGTCCCAATACTGAAGCTTTCTTT.

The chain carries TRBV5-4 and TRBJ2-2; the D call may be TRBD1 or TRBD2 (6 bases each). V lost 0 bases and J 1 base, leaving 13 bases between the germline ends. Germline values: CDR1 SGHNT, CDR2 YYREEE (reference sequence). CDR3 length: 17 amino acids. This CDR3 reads CASSLGGGFVNTGELFF. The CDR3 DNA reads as TGTGCCAGCAGCTTGGGAGGGGGGTTCGTGAACACCGGGGAGCTGTTTTTT.

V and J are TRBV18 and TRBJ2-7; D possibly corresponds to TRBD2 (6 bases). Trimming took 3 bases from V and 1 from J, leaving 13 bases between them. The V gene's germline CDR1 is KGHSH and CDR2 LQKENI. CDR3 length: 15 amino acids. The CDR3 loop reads CASSPKLSGSYEQYF. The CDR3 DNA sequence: TGTGCCAGCTCACCTAAGCTCAGCGGGTCCTACGAGCAGTACTTC.

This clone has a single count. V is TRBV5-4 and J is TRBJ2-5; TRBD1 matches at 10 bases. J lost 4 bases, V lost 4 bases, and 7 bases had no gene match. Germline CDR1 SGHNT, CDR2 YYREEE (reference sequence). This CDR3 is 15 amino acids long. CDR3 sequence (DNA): TGTGCCAGCAGCCCCCGGACAGGGGGTATAGAGACCCAGTACTTC. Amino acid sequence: CASSPRTGGIETQYF.

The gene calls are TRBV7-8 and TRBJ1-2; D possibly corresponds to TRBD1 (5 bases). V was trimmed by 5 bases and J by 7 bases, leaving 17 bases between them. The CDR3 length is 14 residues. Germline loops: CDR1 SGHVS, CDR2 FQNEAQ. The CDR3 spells CASSATRGASGYTF. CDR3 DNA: TGTGCCAGCAGCGCAACTCGCGGGGCCAGTGGCTACACCTTC.

Here the CDR3 DNA reads TGTGCCAGCAGGGCCGGGGACAGGGGAAATCAGCCCCAGCATTTT. It encodes CASRAGDRGNQPQHF. The chain combines TRBV2 with TRBJ1-5; 10 bases line up with TRBD1. This CDR3 is 15 amino acids long. V was pared by 6 bases and J by 4 bases, with 6 bases of the junction left unmatched. Germline V gene lookup returns CDR1 SNHLY and CDR2 FYNNEI.

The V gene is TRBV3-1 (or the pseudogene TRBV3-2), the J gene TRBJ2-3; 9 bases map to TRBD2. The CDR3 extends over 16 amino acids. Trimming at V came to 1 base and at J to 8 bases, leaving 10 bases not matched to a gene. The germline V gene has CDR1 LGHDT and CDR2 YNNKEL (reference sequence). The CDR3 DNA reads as TGTGCCAGCAGCCAAGGACGCGCGGGAGGGGGGGCTACGCAGTATTTT. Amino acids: CASSQGRAGGGATQYF.

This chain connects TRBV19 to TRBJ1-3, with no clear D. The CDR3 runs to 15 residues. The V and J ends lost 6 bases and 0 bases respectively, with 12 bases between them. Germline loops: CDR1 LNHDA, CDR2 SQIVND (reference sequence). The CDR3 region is CASSPEDNSGNTIYF. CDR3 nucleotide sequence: TGTGCCAGTAGCCCGGAGGATAACTCTGGAAACACCATATATTTT.

The CDR3 nucleotides read TGTGCCTGGGGACAGGGTACCTACGAGCAGTACTTC. This gives the protein CAWGQGTYEQYF. This rearrangement joins TRBV30 to TRBJ2-7; 8 bases match TRBD1. The CDR3 runs 12 residues. Germline loops: CDR1 GTSNPN, CDR2 SVGIG (reference sequence). Trimming cost V 5 bases and J 2 bases; bases outside gene matches: 2.

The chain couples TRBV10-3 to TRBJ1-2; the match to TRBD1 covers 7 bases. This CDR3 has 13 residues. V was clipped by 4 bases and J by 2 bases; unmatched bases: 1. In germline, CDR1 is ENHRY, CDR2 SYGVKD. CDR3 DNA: TGTGCCATCAGTGGGGACAGAAACTATGGCTACACCTTC. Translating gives CAISGDRNYGYTF.